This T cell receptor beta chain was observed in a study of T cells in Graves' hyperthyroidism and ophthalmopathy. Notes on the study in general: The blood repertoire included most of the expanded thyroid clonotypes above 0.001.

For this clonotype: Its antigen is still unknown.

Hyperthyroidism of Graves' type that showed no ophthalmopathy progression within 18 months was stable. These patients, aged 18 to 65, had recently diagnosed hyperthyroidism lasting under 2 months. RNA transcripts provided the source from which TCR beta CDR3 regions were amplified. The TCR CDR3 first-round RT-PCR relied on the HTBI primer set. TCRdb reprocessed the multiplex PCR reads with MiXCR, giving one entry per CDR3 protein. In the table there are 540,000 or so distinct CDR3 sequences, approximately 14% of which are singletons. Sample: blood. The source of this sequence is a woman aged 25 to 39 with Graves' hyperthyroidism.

The CDR3 region is CASTPGSWTAGGTEAFF. CDR3 bases: TGTGCCAGCACCCCAGGCTCTTGGACGGCGGGCGGCACTGAAGCTTTCTTT. This chain connects TRBV6-1 to TRBJ1-1, with no clear D. The germline V gene has CDR1 MNHNS and CDR2 SASEGT. The CDR3 runs to 17 residues. Trimming left V 7 bases short and J 4 bases short, with 25 bases between.